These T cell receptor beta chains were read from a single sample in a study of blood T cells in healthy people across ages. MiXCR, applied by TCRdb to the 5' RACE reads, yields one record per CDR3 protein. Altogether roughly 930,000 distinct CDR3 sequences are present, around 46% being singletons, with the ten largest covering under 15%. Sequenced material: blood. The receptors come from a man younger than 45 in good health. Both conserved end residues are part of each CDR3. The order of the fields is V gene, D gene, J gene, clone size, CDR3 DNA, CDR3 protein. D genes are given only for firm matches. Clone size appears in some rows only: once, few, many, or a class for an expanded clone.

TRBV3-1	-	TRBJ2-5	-	TGTGCCAGCAGCCAAGAGTTAAGGACCGTCGCGGGAGAGACCCAGTACTTC	CASSQELRTVAGETQYF
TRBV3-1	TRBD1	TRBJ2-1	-	TGTGCCAGCAGCCAAGCTAGACCACAGGGGGTCCACAATGAGCAGTTCTTC	CASSQARPQGVHNEQFF
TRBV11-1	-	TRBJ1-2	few	TGTGCCAGCAGCTTTATCGTAGGAGGCTACACCTTC	CASSFIVGGYTF
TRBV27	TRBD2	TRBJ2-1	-	TGTGCCAGCAGTCCACACGCCCCAGGACTAGCCTACAATGAGCAGTTCTTC	CASSPHAPGLAYNEQFF
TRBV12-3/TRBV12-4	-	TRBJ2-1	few	TGTGCCAGCAGTCACATGGGGACTGAGCAGTTCTTC	CASSHMGTEQFF
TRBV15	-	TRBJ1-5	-	TGTGCCACCAGCAGAGAGGGCAATCAGCCCCAGCATTTT	CATSREGNQPQHF
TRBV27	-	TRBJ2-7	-	TGTGCCAGCATCTGCTGTGCTCGGGGATTTATTTACTACGAGCAGTACTTC	CASICCARGFIYYEQYF
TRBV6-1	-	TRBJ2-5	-	TGTGCCAGCAGCCCCGAGGGACACGCAACAAGGGCATTAGAGACCCAGTACTTC	CASSPEGHATRALETQYF
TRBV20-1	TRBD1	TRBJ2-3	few	TGCAGTGCCGAACAGGGGCTCACAGATACGCAGTATTTT	CSAEQGLTDTQYF
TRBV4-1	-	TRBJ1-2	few	TGCGCCAGCAGCCAAGAATTGGGCCAGCAACACTATGGCTACACCTTC	CASSQELGQQHYGYTF
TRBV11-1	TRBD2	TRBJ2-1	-	TGTGTCAGCAGCCCCATCAGCGGGGGCTACAATGAGCAGTTCTTC	CVSSPISGGYNEQFF
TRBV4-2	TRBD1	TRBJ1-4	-	TGTGCCAGCTTCCTGGGGACAGGGGATGAAAAACTGTTTTTT	CASFLGTGDEKLFF
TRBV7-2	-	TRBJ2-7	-	TGTGCCAGCAGCCCCGGGCGGGGAAGAGTCTACGAGCAGTACTTC	CASSPGRGRVYEQYF
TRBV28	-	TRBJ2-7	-	TGTGCCAGCAGCTCCGTGACAGGAGGTCGATACGAGCAGTACTTC	CASSSVTGGRYEQYF
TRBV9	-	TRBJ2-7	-	TGTGCCAGCAGCGGACACCGGGACGGATACGAGCAGTACTTC	CASSGHRDGYEQYF
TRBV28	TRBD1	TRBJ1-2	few	TGTGCCAGCTACCAGGGGGCCAGCGGCTACACCTTC	CASYQGASGYTF
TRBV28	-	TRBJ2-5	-	TGTGCCGGTCGCCAGGCACAAGAGACCCAGTACTTC	CAGRQAQETQYF
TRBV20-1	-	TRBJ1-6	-	TGCAGTGCAGCTGGCGGGGTCGGTTCACCCCTCCACTTT	CSAAGGVGSPLHF
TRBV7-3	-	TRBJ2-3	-	TGTGCCAGCAGCTTAGAGTCCTCTGGCCCAGATACGCAGTATTTT	CASSLESSGPDTQYF
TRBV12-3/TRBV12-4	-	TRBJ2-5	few	TGTGCCAGCAGTTGCGGGGGCCAGGAGACCCAGTACTTC	CASSCGGQETQYF